The rows below give T cell receptor beta chains drawn from one sample of a study of T cell changes during pregnancy in multiple sclerosis. TCRdb keeps only in-frame clones here, not all; method: immunoSEQ multiplex PCR. This table holds about 100,000 clones, over 80% found once. This specimen was peripheral blood, taken after pregnancy. The receptors stem from a female donor with multiple sclerosis, enrolled in a pregnancy study. Each CDR3 is given with its conserved first and last residue. Fields, in order: V gene, J gene, CDR3 protein.

>TRBV2|TRBJ2-2
CASRLIAGDRNTGELFF
>TRBV5-3|TRBJ1-5
CARSLASQGVYQPQHF
>TRBV6-6|TRBJ2-7
CASSYSGQVSNEQYF
>TRBV9|TRBJ1-1
CASSPIVTGGYTEAFF
>TRBV5-4|TRBJ2-6
CASSLGTGYLSGANVLTF
>TRBV6-5|TRBJ1-1
CASGRQMNTEAFF
>TRBV2|TRBJ2-1
CASSRPGTSGWRNNEQFF
>TRBV6-5|TRBJ1-2
CASKIESGYRGYTF
>TRBV10-3|TRBJ2-1
CAISGARVSEQFF
>TRBV7-8|TRBJ2-5
CASSFTGTGKETQYF
>TRBV7-9|TRBJ1-2
CASSYGQGGQGYTF
>TRBV2|TRBJ1-1
CASQGGTAEAFF
>TRBV5-1|TRBJ2-1
CASSTGLPSSYNEQFF
>TRBV9|TRBJ1-1
CASSVGLRTGALGEAFF
>TRBV29-1|TRBJ2-1
CSGRGGTTMYNEQFF
>TRBV5-1|TRBJ2-1
CASSLRSLAETYNEQFF
>TRBV5-1|TRBJ2-1
CASSSSNLPNDEQFF
>TRBV5-4|TRBJ2-7
CASSSRQGAFSYEQYF
>TRBV7-9|TRBJ2-7
CASSPAGGYEQYF
>TRBV7-8|TRBJ2-7
CASSLLGGTASYEQYF
>TRBV19|TRBJ2-5
CASGLPGFGQETQYF
>TRBV28|TRBJ2-3
CASSPSAGQTSTDTQYF
>TRBV5-4|TRBJ2-2
CASSPGTSRTGELFF
>TRBV2|TRBJ2-7
CASSEAGGWSEQYF